One and the same sample provided the 31 T cell receptor beta chains below, sequenced in a study of T-cell reconstitution after alpha-beta-depleted transplantation in children. Unique molecular identifiers were used in preparing the TCRbeta library. Via MiXCR, TCRdb re-called the PCR reads, giving one row per CDR3 protein. Of about 200,000 distinct CDR3 sequences in the sample, more than 15% were seen once. Source: PBMCs, mostly from graft donor cells, taken 360 days after TCRalphabeta/CD19-depleted stem cell transplant. These receptors originate from a male patient between 2 and 15 years old who had a stem cell transplant for acute lymphoblastic leukemia, so the T cells may come from the graft donor.

This clonotype was seen only a few times. The rearrangement uses TRBV7-2 and TRBJ2-1, with 8 bases lining up with TRBD1. Germline V gives CDR1 SGHTA, CDR2 FQGNSA. The V gene end was trimmed by 1 base and the J gene end by 0 bases; junction bases not matched to a gene: 2. The CDR3 runs to 16 residues. The CDR3 DNA follows: TGTGCCAGCAGCTTAGAGGGGACAGGCTCCTACAATGAGCAGTTCTTC. Amino acids: CASSLEGTGSYNEQFF.

This clonotype was detected a few times. The V and J genes are TRBV29-1 and TRBJ2-5, with no clear D. The V end lost 1 base, the J end lost 5 bases, and 8 bases lay between the germline ends. CDR3 length equals 12 residues. Germline lookup yields CDR1 SQVTM and CDR2 ANQGSEA. CDR3: CSVEGLGETQYF. The CDR3, as DNA: TGCAGCGTTGAAGGGTTGGGGGAGACCCAGTACTTC.

This clonotype has more than one count but fewer than ten. This sequence joins TRBV6-1 and TRBJ2-1, with 7 bases identical to TRBD1. The CDR3 covers 14 residues. CDR1 and CDR2 from the germline V gene are MNHNS and SASEGT. The V and J ends lost 6 bases and 2 bases, in that order; junction bases with no gene match: 4. CDR3 nucleotides: TGTGCCAGCAGAATGGACAGGCCCTACAATGAGCAGTTCTTC. It codes for CASRMDRPYNEQFF.

This chain links TRBV12-3 or TRBV12-4 with TRBJ2-7, with a weak D call TRBD1 (6 bases). CDR3 length equals 15 residues. Between the trimmed V and J ends, which lost 6 bases and 0 bases, there was a span of 15 bases. The chain's CDR3 is CASRTGTLSSYEQYF. The CDR3 DNA reads as TGTGCCAGCAGGACCGGGACACTTTCCTCCTACGAGCAGTACTTC.

The V call is TRBV6-2 or TRBV6-3, the J call TRBJ2-2; weak D call: TRBD1 (6 bases). V shed 2 bases and J shed 3 bases, with 7 bases lying between them. In germline, CDR1 is MNHEY, CDR2 SVGEGT. This CDR3 has 14 residues. The CDR3 sequence: CASSYRTDTGELFF. Here the CDR3 DNA reads TGTGCCAGCAGTTACCGGACAGACACCGGGGAGCTGTTTTTT.

The V call is TRBV20-1, the J call TRBJ1-1, with D unclear. This CDR3 is 13 amino acids long. Germline V gene sequence: CDR1 DFQATT, CDR2 SNEGSKA (reference sequence). V was cut by 2 bases and J by 1 base, with 8 bases left in between. CDR3 in DNA: TGCAGTGCTAGAACTACTTCGAACACTGAAGCTTTCTTT. Translating it yields CSARTTSNTEAFF.

This clonotype has ten or more counts. The chain links TRBV27 to TRBJ2-1, with 8 bases matching TRBD2. V gave up 1 base and J gave up 7 bases; unmatched junction bases: 6. This CDR3 has 15 residues. Germline CDR1 and CDR2: MNHEY and SMNVEV (reference sequence). Here the CDR3 DNA reads TGTGCCAGCAGTTTATACCCCGGGGGGGGTAATGAGCAGTTCTTC. This sequence encodes CASSLYPGGGNEQFF.

V usage is TRBV7-9 and J usage is TRBJ2-7, with D unresolved. V was shortened by 5 bases and J by 1 base, with 12 bases between the two germline ends. Looked up from germline, CDR1 is SEHNR and CDR2 is FQNEAQ (reference sequence). There are 14 residues in the CDR3. The DNA for the CDR3 is TGTGCCAGCAGCCGAGGAGTACAGTCCTACGAGCAGTACTTC. Amino acid sequence: CASSRGVQSYEQYF.

This chain connects TRBV5-1 to TRBJ2-7; D not resolved. CDR1 and CDR2 from the germline V gene are SGHRS and YFSETQ. This CDR3 has 14 residues. Trimming stripped 0 bases from V and 7 bases from J, with 14 bases between. CDR3 amino acids: CASSLGIVGREQYF. CDR3 nucleotides: TGCGCCAGCAGCTTGGGGATTGTCGGTCGGGAGCAGTACTTC. Variable domain in full (rest from reference TRBV5-1 and TRBJ2-7): KAGVTQTPRYLIKTRGQQVTLSCSPISGHRSVSWYQQTPGQGLQFLFEYFSETQRNKGNFPGRFSGRQFSNSRSEMNVSTLELGDSALYLCASSLGIVGREQYFGPGTRLTVT.

The V and J genes are TRBV6-1 and TRBJ1-4, with TRBD1 as a possible D gene (5 bases). The CDR3 has 16 amino acids. The germline V gene encodes CDR1 MNHNS and CDR2 SASEGT. V lost 8 bases and J 0 bases, leaving 16 bases between the germline ends. The CDR3 DNA reads as TGTGCCAGCCAAGGGGTTGGAGCTGCAACTAATGAAAAACTGTTTTTT. It specifies CASQGVGAATNEKLFF.

Only a few counts were recorded for this clonotype. The chain employs TRBV27 and TRBJ2-3, with TRBD1 matching over 8 bases. CDR3 length equals 14 residues. Trimming took 4 bases from V and 10 from J; bases not matched to a gene: 10. Per the germline V gene, CDR1 is MNHEY and CDR2 is SMNVEV (reference sequence). CDR3 region: CASSSGPGGVAQYF. In DNA, the CDR3 is TGTGCCAGCAGTTCAGGGCCAGGGGGCGTGGCGCAGTATTTT.

This chain joins TRBV7-9 and TRBJ2-1, with a weak D call TRBD2 (7 bases). V was trimmed by 0 bases and J by 6 bases, leaving 18 bases between them. The CDR3 spans 17 residues. CDR1 is SEHNR, CDR2 FQNEAQ, per germline (reference sequence). In DNA, the CDR3 is TGTGCCAGCAGCTTAGCGGAGAGGGGGGGCCAGTTCAATGAGCAGTTCTTC. Translating it yields CASSLAERGGQFNEQFF.

V gene TRBV29-1 combines with J gene TRBJ2-7, with D perhaps assigned TRBD1 or TRBD2 (6 bases each). Germline-derived CDR1 and CDR2 are SQVTM and ANQGSEA. The CDR3 is 13 residues long. The ends were cut back, 6 bases at V and 3 bases at J, with 15 bases in the middle. The CDR3 region is CSVSGAEDYEQYF. The CDR3 DNA follows: TGCAGCGTCTCGGGGGCCGAGGACTACGAGCAGTACTTC.

This rearrangement joins TRBV6-2 or TRBV6-3 to TRBJ1-1, with 10 bases identical to TRBD1. From germline, CDR1 is MNHEY and CDR2 SVGEGT. V lost 6 bases, J lost 10 bases, and 14 bases stayed unmatched. The CDR3 has 15 amino acids. The CDR3 bases are TGTGCCAGCAGCCCCTACGGGACAGGGGACGGGGGAGCTTTCTTT. Translating it yields CASSPYGTGDGGAFF.

This clonotype was observed a few times. The rearrangement links TRBV19 to TRBJ1-5, with no clear D. There are 14 residues in the CDR3. CDR1 is LNHDA, CDR2 SQIVND, per germline (reference sequence). Trimming removed 3 bases at V and 1 base at J, with 7 bases between. CDR3 residues: CASSIPRSNQPQHF. CDR3 in DNA: TGTGCCAGTAGTATCCCCCGAAGCAATCAGCCCCAGCATTTT.

This clonotype has only a few counts. The chain is built from TRBV4-3 and TRBJ2-7, with D maybe TRBD2 (6 bases). The germline V gene encodes CDR1 LGHNA and CDR2 YSLEER. The CDR3 runs to 16 residues. The V and J ends lost 0 bases and 1 base respectively, with 13 bases between them. Here the CDR3 reads CASSQDPGGASYEQYF. CDR3 in DNA: TGCGCCAGCAGCCAAGATCCCGGGGGTGCGTCCTACGAGCAGTACTTC.

This clonotype was detected only a few times. J is TRBJ2-1 and V is TRBV6-1, with 10 bases that match TRBD1. Trimming at V came to 5 bases and at J to 6 bases, leaving 16 bases not matched to a gene. Germline V lookup: CDR1 MNHNS, CDR2 SASEGT. The length of the CDR3 is 18 residues. DNA of the CDR3: TGTGCCAGCAGTAAACCTGTTAACCCGGGACAGGGGATCAATGAGCAGTTCTTC. Its protein is CASSKPVNPGQGINEQFF.

The V and J genes are TRBV12-3 or TRBV12-4 and TRBJ2-5; D is unclear. V was trimmed by 4 bases and J by 3 bases, leaving 9 bases between them. This CDR3 has 13 amino acids. CDR3 protein: CASSYRRKETQYF. In DNA, the CDR3 is TGTGCCAGCAGTTACCGTCGAAAAGAGACCCAGTACTTC.

This clonotype has a handful of counts. The V and J genes are TRBV28 and TRBJ2-7; 8 bases align to TRBD1. The J segment lost 4 bases and the V segment lost 7 bases, leaving 3 bases of the junction unmatched. Germline assignment: CDR1 MDHEN and CDR2 SYDVKM. The CDR3 spans 12 residues. Here the CDR3 reads CASTRQGYEQYF. The CDR3 coding sequence is TGTGCCAGCACCAGACAGGGGTACGAGCAGTACTTC.

This clonotype was counted ten times or more. The genes are TRBV6-2 or TRBV6-3 and TRBJ2-1, with 7 bases fitting TRBD2. V trimming: 2 bases; J trimming: 7 bases; junction bases outside the gene matches: 5. The germline V gene has CDR1 MNHEY and CDR2 SVGEGT. The CDR3 length is 14 residues. The CDR3 is CASSYRGVRNEQFF. The CDR3, as DNA: TGTGCCAGCAGTTACCGGGGGGTCAGGAATGAGCAGTTCTTC.

The V and J genes are TRBV29-1 and TRBJ1-2; the D is unclear. This CDR3 region has 11 residues. Germline CDR1 reads SQVTM; CDR2 reads ANQGSEA. V was clipped by 6 bases and J by 2 bases, with 7 bases between them. CDR3 nucleotide sequence: TGCAGCGTATCAGGCAACTATGGCTACACCTTC. Protein: CSVSGNYGYTF. Variable domain in full (rest from reference TRBV29-1 and TRBJ1-2): SAVISQKPSRDICQRGTSLTIQCQVDSQVTMMFWYRQQPGQSLTLIATANQGSEATYESGFVIDKFPISRPNLTFSTLTVSNMSPEDSSIYLCSVSGNYGYTFGSGTRLTVV.

This clonotype was counted many times. This chain uses TRBV9 with TRBJ2-5, with TRBD2 matching 7 bases. Germline CDR1 SGDLS, CDR2 YYNGEE. The CDR3 totals 15 residues. J gave up 2 bases and V 4 bases, and 8 bases lay outside the gene matches. The CDR3 DNA follows: TGTGCCAGCAGCACCCCTGGGGGGGGACAAGAGACCCAGTACTTC. Translating gives CASSTPGGGQETQYF. Full variable domain (missing parts from reference TRBV9 and TRBJ2-5): DSGVTQTPKHLITATGQRVTLRCSPRSGDLSVYWYQQSLDQGLQFLIQYYNGEERAKGNILERFSAQQFPDLHSELNLSSLELGDSALYFCASSTPGGGQETQYFGPGTRLLVL.

This clonotype has a handful of counts. This rearrangement joins TRBV6-5 to TRBJ2-7; 8 bases fit TRBD1. After removal of 0 bases from V and 6 bases from J, the junction contained 7 bases not matched to a gene. CDR1 and CDR2 from the germline V gene are MNHEY and SVGAGI. There are 15 residues in the CDR3. The CDR3: CASSYSQGAGSEQYF. CDR3 sequence (DNA): TGTGCCAGCAGTTACTCCCAGGGGGCGGGCAGCGAGCAGTACTTC.

This clonotype has a handful of counts. This sequence joins TRBV27 and TRBJ2-3; possible D gene TRBD1, 5 bases. Trimming removed 5 bases at V and 4 bases at J, with 19 bases between. CDR1 is MNHEY, CDR2 SMNVEV, per germline (reference sequence). The CDR3 has 16 residues. This chain's CDR3 is CASSPFTPPGPDTQYF. The CDR3 nucleotides are TGTGCCAGCAGTCCGTTCACCCCTCCAGGGCCAGATACGCAGTATTTT.

This clonotype has just a few counts. The rearrangement links TRBV7-2 to TRBJ1-6; TRBD1 is a possible D gene (5 bases). There are 17 residues in the CDR3. From germline, CDR1 is SGHTA and CDR2 FQGNSA. Trimming cost V 6 bases and J 8 bases, with 23 bases left between them. Written as DNA, the CDR3 is TGTGCCAGCAGTTCCGATCCCACAATTGCGGGGGATTCACCCCTCCACTTT. As protein: CASSSDPTIAGDSPLHF.

This clonotype has only a few counts. This chain connects TRBV7-2 to TRBJ2-7, with 8 positions matching TRBD1. The V segment lost 5 bases and the J segment 3 bases; nucleotides outside the gene matches: 6. This CDR3 is 14 amino acids long. Germline CDR1 is SGHTA and CDR2 is FQGNSA. The CDR3 nucleotides are TGTGCCAGCAGCAACCGGGACAGGCTCTACGAGCAGTACTTC. Its translation is CASSNRDRLYEQYF.

This clonotype was detected a few times. The chain joins TRBV5-6 to TRBJ2-3; D gene ambiguous. The CDR3 is made up of 15 amino acids. V was clipped by 0 bases and J by 2 bases, with 10 bases between them. CDR1 SGHDT and CDR2 YYEEEE come from the germline V gene. The CDR3 bases are TGTGCCAGCAGCTTGGCCCGCATCAACACAGATACGCAGTATTTT. Its protein product is CASSLARINTDTQYF.

The V gene is TRBV5-1, the J gene TRBJ1-1; D perhaps matches TRBD1 (6 bases). Germline-derived CDR1 and CDR2 are SGHRS and YFSETQ. V gave up 4 bases and J gave up 5 bases, with 15 bases separating them. The CDR3 is 14 amino acids. The CDR3 nucleotides are TGCGCCAGCAGCCTTAAGGGGGGGAATACTGAAGCTTTCTTT. Translating gives CASSLKGGNTEAFF.

This clonotype has a handful of counts. V gene TRBV15 combines with J gene TRBJ1-1; D unresolved. CDR1 is LNHNV and CDR2 is YYDKDF in the germline V gene (reference sequence). CDR3 size: 16 residues. V was trimmed by 3 bases and J by 4 bases, leaving 18 bases between them. CDR3 in DNA: TGTGCCACCAGCAGGCGCGTTGGGGTAGTCAGCACTGAAGCTTTCTTT. It is translated as CATSRRVGVVSTEAFF. The full variable domain, with the rest looked up from reference TRBV15 and TRBJ1-1, is DAMVIQNPRYQVTQFGKPVTLSCSQTLNHNVMYWYQQKSSQAPKLLFHYYDKDFNNEADTPDNFQSRRPNTSFCFLDIRSPGLGDTAMYLCATSRRVGVVSTEAFFGQGTRLTVV.

The genes are TRBV27 and TRBJ2-7, with 11 bases matching TRBD1. CDR1 and CDR2 (germline): MNHEY, SMNVEV (reference sequence). V was pared by 1 base and J by 4 bases, with 3 bases of the junction left unmatched. This CDR3 region has 15 residues. In DNA form, the CDR3 reads TGTGCCAGCAGTTTATACGGACAGGGGGCTTACGAGCAGTACTTC. It specifies CASSLYGQGAYEQYF.

This chain links TRBV3-1 with TRBJ2-7, with 11 bases aligning to TRBD2. This CDR3 is built from 16 residues. CDR1 is LGHDT, CDR2 YNNKEL, per germline (reference sequence). Trimming at V came to 0 bases and at J to 4 bases, leaving 5 bases not matched to a gene. CDR3 bases: TGTGCCAGCAGCCAAGATCTGCTAGCGGGGGGTTACGAGCAGTACTTC. Encoded protein: CASSQDLLAGGYEQYF.